This T cell receptor beta chain was captured by sequencing in a study of long-term antiretroviral therapy in people with HIV (dated 2022 in TCRdb). For the wider study: The earliest samples were collected about a decade before the 2015 WHO recommendation for immediate ART, when ART was typically delayed until CD4 counts fell. Whether ART initiation and durable HIV suppression were associated with changes in peripheral blood TRB repertoire composition and diversity was tested in a retrospective serial study. A total of under 250 cryopreserved PBMC samples were contributed to the cohort by 30 adults with confirmed HIV infection, with samples collected serially over a mean of 6 years (range 1-12). About 35% of the 30 participants with HIV were female. No cross-contamination during QIAcube processing turned up in test extractions that ran a monoclonal T-cell line alongside around 34 polyclonal samples.

Comment on this clone: This receptor's antigen is unknown. Nothing much larger sits one base from this clone, and base qualities are not available.

Here is what the overall study found, with its caveats: Narrower CDR3 length ranges were observed in HIV repertoires than in controls, and an antigen-experienced repertoire with only a slight naive shift after ART was suggested by the network structure. Since PBMC availability was limited, sequencing covered only the TCR beta chain, with no alpha chain pairing. Unsorted PBMC were profiled instead of sorted CD4+ and CD8+ T cells because pre-ART samples had limited cell numbers. The samples span the years 2004 to 2017, and the ART regimens used at that time may not be as effective as current regimens. Inferences about post-ART repertoire changes are limited because no data were available on ART adherence, viral resistance or therapy changes. Starting ART was linked to a significant rise in TRB diversity, yet even with long-term ART the diversity remained significantly lower than in transplant donor controls. Expanded TRB clones identified before ART initiation dominated the repertoire at all time points, although this dominance fluctuated and declined in many PLHIV after ART.

The CDR3 runs 15 amino acids, cysteine and phenylalanine included. Just CDR3 DNA is preserved here, 45 bases in frame from base 1. According to the germline V gene (reference sequence), CDR1 reads MNHEY and CDR2 reads SMNVEV. The junction shows trimming of 5 bases on V and 5 bases on J, and the gene matches do not reach 9 bases of it. Sequencing of the TRB variable region was done with the immunoSEQ hsTCRB v3.0 assay at survey level resolution. The target sequencing depth for TRB was about 40,000-55,000 T-cell genomes per sample. An Illumina MiSeq with a v3 150-cycle kit was used to sequence the pooled TRB libraries. The authors' analysis ran thus. Repertoire analysis was performed in R inside a reproducible Nextflow workflow that covered QC, data transformation and analysis. LymphoSeq2, an R package for exploring AIRR-Seq data, was used to implement custom analyses. A few samples that yielded fewer than 5000 total TRB sequences were excluded, so that fewer than 250 HIV repertoires were analyzed. Among the 190 or so HIV repertoires that were kept, roughly 59 were collected before ART initiation and under 150 were collected after ART initiation. Repertoires were downsampled to 5000 TRB nucleotide sequences, with summary statistics averaged over 100 downsampling iterations. TRB sequences were retained for analysis only if CDR3 regions of at least seven amino acids were present. Diversity was assessed using a clonality score derived from Shannon entropy and using the Gini coefficient. In the repertoire networks, any two of the top 5000 CDR3 amino acid sequences were connected whenever the two sequences differed by an edit distance of one. Antigen specificity groups and MHC restriction were predicted for TRB CDR3 amino acid sequences with GLIPH2. CDR3 amino acid sequences were matched against VDJdb and McPAS-TCR to flag known CMV, EBV, HIV or tissue antigen associations. Pre-ART, post-ART and control groups were compared with Wilcoxon signed-rank tests and Holm-Bonferroni correction. The immuneACCESS repertoire file appears here via TCRdb, limited to in-frame rearrangements. These files lack a portion of the clones; in checked studies, under half of the deficit traces to unresolved V genes, and the cause of the others is not known. V and J calls and clone size are those listed in that table; D and trimming were worked out from the DNA. For this sample the table gives 15,000 or so clones, of which roughly three quarters were detected only once. The ten largest clonotypes hold about 27% of the sample.

Inclusion was restricted to participants for whom at least one PBMC sample before ART initiation and at least two post-ART samples were available. All participants with HIV were treated in the United States of America. Before DNA extraction, cryopreserved samples of 1-10 million PBMC were thawed and washed. At the time of the earliest PBMC sample for each participant with HIV, ages ranged from roughly 23 to 55 years. Per participant, PBMC samples came from 1-4 timepoints prior to ART initiation and 2-8 timepoints following ART initiation, for a median of 7 samples. Serial HIV viral load, CD4+ T-cell count, ART history and demographic data were obtained for every participant. Genomic DNA was extracted from unsorted PBMC with a Qiagen kit on a QIAcube, with processing performed in batches of 12 samples.

Recombination joined TRBV27 with TRBJ2-1; a stretch of 7 junction bases matches TRBD1. This receptor was identified in a man in his forties with HIV. The sequencing here drew on unsorted PBMCs, taken 3.1 years after starting antiretroviral therapy. The CDR3 reads CASSLQGIEDNEQFF. The nucleotide sequence reads as follows: TGTGCCAGCAGTCTACAGGGGATCGAAGACAATGAGCAGTTCTTC.